A selection of T cell receptor beta chains follows, all from one sample in a study of OX40 agonist ivuxolimab in advanced cancers. The protocol was immunoSEQ multiplex PCR, while the TCRdb copy is restricted to in-frame clones and leaves out a portion. The data show 53,000 or so clones, with roughly 80% seen just once and around 13% held by the top ten. Sequenced here: CD4+ or CD8+ T cells sorted from blood, sampled in a trial of the OX40 agonist ivuxolimab. The receptors here all came from an adult with an advanced solid tumor such as melanoma, head and neck, liver or kidney cancer. CDR3s include the opening cysteine and the closing phenylalanine or tryptophan. The order of the fields is V gene, J gene, clone size, D gene, CDR3 protein, CDR3 DNA. A D gene is named only where the DNA matches it firmly. Size tells how often a clone was seen (once, few, many) or the class of an expanded clone, and some rows leave it out.

>TRBV18|TRBJ2-2|NA|NA
CASSPEGGTNTGELFF
TGTGCCAGCTCCCCCGAGGGGGGGACGAACACCGGGGAGCTGTTTTTT
>TRBV2|TRBJ2-3|NA|NA
CASRQLASTDTQYF
TGTGCCAGCAGGCAGCTAGCGAGCACAGATACGCAGTATTTT
>TRBV6-1|TRBJ1-5|NA|NA
CASSERWDGVPQHF
TGTGCCAGCAGTGAACGGTGGGACGGGGTGCCCCAGCATTTT
>TRBV5-1|TRBJ2-3|NA|TRBD2
CASSRTGTRGTDTQYF
TGCGCCAGCAGCCGGACCGGGACTAGGGGTACAGATACGCAGTATTTT
>TRBV30|TRBJ2-5|NA|NA
CAWSRRWETQYF
TGTGCCTGGAGCCGAAGGTGGGAGACCCAGTACTTC
>TRBV7-6|TRBJ2-3|NA|TRBD1
CASSLGTGPGVTDTQYF
TGTGCCAGCAGCTTGGGGACAGGACCGGGGGTCACAGATACGCAGTATTTT
>TRBV6-1|TRBJ2-2|NA|NA
CASSEGRITPNTGELFF
TGTGCCAGCAGTGAAGGACGGATCACCCCGAACACCGGGGAGCTGTTTTTT
>TRBV4-2|TRBJ2-7|NA|NA
CASSQEGNTREEQYF
TGTGCCAGCAGCCAAGAGGGAAATACAAGAGAGGAGCAGTACTTC
>TRBV4-1|TRBJ2-7|few|TRBD1
CASSQDIGRGQLEQYF
TGCGCCAGCAGCCAAGATATAGGCAGGGGGCAACTGGAGCAGTACTTC
>TRBV6-6|TRBJ2-5|NA|TRBD1
CASSADRDGTQYF
TGTGCCAGCAGTGCGGACAGGGACGGGACCCAGTACTTC
>TRBV2|TRBJ2-3|NA|TRBD2
CASSEYKAGGPLDTQYF
TGTGCCAGCAGTGAATACAAAGCGGGAGGGCCGCTAGATACGCAGTATTTT
>TRBV9|TRBJ2-1|NA|TRBD2
CASSVRREGGNEQFF
TGTGCCAGCAGCGTACGGAGGGAGGGCGGGAATGAGCAGTTCTTC
>TRBV29-1|TRBJ2-4|NA|NA
CSVEYGSWNIQYF
TGCAGCGTTGAATACGGGAGTTGGAACATTCAGTACTTC
>TRBV5-1|TRBJ2-1|NA|NA
CASSSQGTSNEQFF
TGCGCCAGCAGCTCACAGGGAACGAGCAATGAGCAGTTCTTC
>TRBV4-1|TRBJ2-7|once|NA
CASSQEFSDDLPYEQYF
TGCGCCAGCAGCCAAGAATTCAGTGACGACTTACCCTACGAGCAGTACTTC
>TRBV19|TRBJ1-2|NA|NA
CASSEGDRSNYGYTF
TGTGCCAGTAGTGAAGGGGACCGAAGTAACTATGGCTACACCTTC
>TRBV29-1|TRBJ2-1|once|NA
CSVDTHSYNEQFF
TGCAGCGTTGACACCCACTCCTACAATGAGCAGTTCTTC
>TRBV30|TRBJ2-1|NA|NA
CAWMWPNNEQFF
TGTGCCTGGATGTGGCCGAACAATGAGCAGTTCTTC
>TRBV18|TRBJ1-2|few|NA
CASRPGENYGYTF
TGTGCCAGTCGACCAGGGGAGAACTATGGCTACACCTTC
>TRBV19|TRBJ2-1|NA|NA
CASSKWDEQFF
TGTGCCAGTAGTAAGTGGGATGAGCAGTTCTTC
>TRBV5-1|TRBJ2-1|NA|NA
CASSLTNNEQFF
TGCGCCAGCAGCTTGACCAACAATGAGCAGTTCTTC
>TRBV5-1|TRBJ2-6|few|NA
CASSLRSRSLNFSGANVLTF
TGCGCCAGCAGCTTGCGCAGTCGAAGCCTTAATTTCTCTGGGGCCAACGTCCTGACTTTC
>TRBV28|TRBJ1-5|NA|NA
CASSVSRGGGPQHF
TGTGCCAGCAGTGTATCCCGAGGAGGTGGGCCCCAGCATTTT
>TRBV5-1|TRBJ1-5|NA|TRBD1
CASSTKSGGIQPQHF
TGTGCCAGCAGCACCAAGTCAGGGGGCATACAGCCCCAGCATTTT
>TRBV4-2|TRBJ2-7|NA|TRBD2
CASSQSGRRSYEQYF
TGTGCCAGCAGCCAAAGCGGGAGGCGCTCCTACGAGCAGTACTTC
>TRBV5-4|TRBJ2-1|NA|NA
CASSLGGGIGEQFF
TGTGCCAGCAGCTTGGGGGGCGGCATTGGTGAGCAGTTCTTC
>TRBV6-1|TRBJ2-3|NA|NA
CASQWGSDTQYF
TGTGCCAGCCAGTGGGGCTCAGATACGCAGTATTTT
>TRBV7-9|TRBJ2-2|NA|NA
CASSFGDTNTGELFF
TGTGCCAGCAGCTTTGGCGACACGAACACCGGGGAGCTGTTTTTT
>TRBV30|TRBJ2-5|once|NA
CAWSVRMGGGETQYF
TGTGCCTGGAGTGTACGGATGGGTGGAGGCGAGACCCAGTACTTC
>TRBV2|TRBJ1-2|NA|NA
CASSDVVGPVGYTF
TGTGCCAGCAGTGACGTTGTAGGGCCGGTGGGCTACACCTTC
>TRBV19|TRBJ2-7|medium-sized|TRBD2
CASSIPGLAYEQYF
TGTGCCAGTAGTATACCGGGACTAGCCTACGAGCAGTACTTC
>TRBV14|TRBJ2-7|NA|NA
CASSQDSYEQYF
TGTGCCAGCAGCCAGGACAGCTACGAGCAGTACTTC
>TRBV6-6|TRBJ1-5|NA|TRBD1
CASRNTGGGSNQPQHF
TGTGCCAGCAGAAATACAGGGGGAGGTAGCAATCAGCCCCAGCATTTT
>TRBV19|TRBJ2-3|NA|NA
CASQALASTDTQYF
TGTGCCAGCCAGGCTCTAGCGAGCACAGATACGCAGTATTTT
>TRBV7-8|TRBJ2-2|NA|TRBD2
CASSSGLAGGPWGELFF
TGTGCCAGCAGCTCGGGACTAGCGGGAGGGCCTTGGGGGGAGCTGTTTTTT
>TRBV7-2|TRBJ2-3|few|NA
CASSLAGAGTTDTQYF
TGTGCCAGCAGCTTAGCGGGGGCGGGGACCACAGATACGCAGTATTTT
>TRBV4-2|TRBJ1-1|NA|TRBD1
CASSRDGTGAANTEAFF
TGTGCCAGCAGCCGGGACGGGACAGGGGCCGCGAACACTGAAGCTTTCTTT
>TRBV27|TRBJ2-3|once|NA
CASSLGGPGSTDTQYF
TGTGCCAGCAGTTTAGGTGGCCCGGGGAGCACAGATACGCAGTATTTT
>TRBV2|TRBJ2-7|NA|NA
CASSDWGTYEQYF
TGTGCCAGCAGTGACTGGGGCACCTACGAGCAGTACTTC
>TRBV5-1|TRBJ2-2|NA|NA
CASSSGDTNTGELFF
TGCGCCAGCAGCTCCGGCGACACGAACACCGGGGAGCTGTTTTTT
>TRBV5-6|TRBJ1-2|NA|TRBD1
CASSYPEQTGDTGYTF
TGTGCCAGCAGTTACCCTGAGCAGACAGGGGATACTGGCTACACCTTC
>TRBV2|TRBJ2-7|NA|TRBD2
CASSLGTGGSYEQYF
TGTGCCAGCAGCCTAGGGACGGGCGGGAGCTACGAGCAGTACTTC
>TRBV30|TRBJ2-7|NA|TRBD2
CALAGAYEQYF
TGTGCCTTAGCGGGAGCGTACGAGCAGTACTTC
>TRBV6-4|TRBJ1-4|NA|NA
CASTEFFRGVLKLFF
TGTGCCAGCACGGAATTCTTTAGGGGGGTGCTAAAACTGTTTTTT
>TRBV19|TRBJ1-1|NA|TRBD1
CASSRDRASGTEAFF
TGTGCCAGTAGCCGGGACAGGGCGTCGGGCACTGAAGCTTTCTTT